Listed here are 14 T cell receptor beta chains from one sample, sequenced in a study of OX40 agonist ivuxolimab in advanced cancers. Receptor amplification or capture employed the immunoSEQ multiplex PCR assay. TCRdb stores this immuneACCESS table with in-frame sequences only. Part of the clones is absent; in the studies checked, under half of the shortfall reflects unresolved V genes, and no reason is known for the rest. In all, the sample holds around 43,000 clones, and 86% of those were seen once. Roughly 12% of the sample lies in the top ten. The source was CD4+ or CD8+ T cells sorted from blood, collected in a trial of the OX40 agonist ivuxolimab. The receptors were sampled from an adult with an advanced solid tumor such as melanoma, head and neck, liver or kidney cancer.

V and J are TRBV14 and TRBJ2-7; D possibly corresponds to TRBD2 (6 bases). The CDR3 extends over 13 amino acids. The ends were cut back, 8 bases at V and 2 bases at J, with 13 bases in the middle. CDR1 SGHDN and CDR2 FVKESK come from the germline V gene. CDR3 amino acids: CASDSGEAYEQYF. For the CDR3, the DNA is TGTGCCAGCGATAGCGGCGAGGCCTACGAGCAGTACTTC.

V and J are TRBV11-2 and TRBJ1-2; a weak D match, TRBD1 (5 bases). In germline, CDR1 is SGHAT, CDR2 FQNNGV. V was clipped by 5 bases and J by 4 bases, with 14 bases between them. This CDR3 contains 14 residues. The CDR3 coding sequence is TGTGCCAGCAGCCGCGCCGACAGAGTCTATGGCTACACCTTC. Protein: CASSRADRVYGYTF.

The chain combines TRBV7-9 with TRBJ2-1; D perhaps matches TRBD1 (7 bases). The CDR3 loop spans 15 amino acids. Per germline, CDR1 SEHNR and CDR2 FQNEAQ (reference sequence). V lost 5 bases and J lost 8, with 19 bases in between. CDR3 nucleotides: TGTGCCAGCAGCCACCGCAGGGGGGCTAAAGATGAGCAGTTCTTC. This encodes CASSHRRGAKDEQFF. Full variable domain (remainder filled in from reference TRBV7-9 and TRBJ2-1): DTGVSQNPRHKITKRGQNVTFRCDPISEHNRLYWYRQTLGQGPEFLTYFQNEAQLEKSRLLSDRFSAERPKGSFSTLEIQRTEQGDSAMYLCASSHRRGAKDEQFFGPGTRLTVL.

The gene calls are TRBV6-5 and TRBJ1-1; 9 nucleotides match TRBD1. J gave up 1 base and V 4 bases, and 4 bases lay outside the gene matches. The CDR3 spans 15 residues. Germline V gene data show CDR1 as MNHEY and CDR2 as SVGAGI. This chain's CDR3 is CASSSRTGANTEAFF. CDR3 DNA: TGTGCCAGCAGTTCTCGGACAGGGGCGAACACTGAAGCTTTCTTT.

This rearrangement joins TRBV7-6 to TRBJ1-4; the D gene is possibly TRBD1 (6 bases). This CDR3 region has 13 residues. Trimming took off 8 bases at V and 4 bases at J, with 11 bases between the two ends. Germline V gene sequence: CDR1 SGHVS, CDR2 FNYEAQ. CDR3 bases: TGTGCCAGCGCGGAGGGGGGTAATGAAAAACTGTTTTTT. Its protein product is CASAEGGNEKLFF.

The genes are TRBV10-2 and TRBJ1-1; D unresolved. This CDR3 has 11 residues. The germline CDR1 and CDR2 sequences are WSHSY and SAAADI. Between the trimmed V and J ends, which lost 6 bases and 7 bases, there was a span of 9 bases. CDR3 residues: CASRRYLEAFF. The CDR3 DNA follows: TGCGCCAGCAGAAGGTATCTTGAAGCTTTCTTT.

This clone has only a few counts. The chain employs TRBV9 and TRBJ2-2; D gene uncertain. The CDR3 is made up of 17 amino acids. V lost 0 bases to trimming and J lost 3 bases, with 15 bases between them. Germline assignment: CDR1 SGDLS and CDR2 YYNGEE. The DNA for the CDR3 is TGTGCCAGCAGCGTAGCTAAGGAACCCGCGTACACCGGGGAGCTGTTTTTT. This translates into CASSVAKEPAYTGELFF.

This chain joins TRBV28 and TRBJ2-7; 9 bases map to TRBD2. The length of the CDR3 is 15 residues. V was clipped by 6 bases and J by 3 bases; unmatched bases: 9. Germline CDR1 MDHEN, CDR2 SYDVKM. The CDR3 region is CASRTTSGLFYEQYF. CDR3 in DNA: TGTGCCAGCAGAACGACTAGCGGATTATTCTACGAGCAGTACTTC. Full variable domain (rest looked up from reference TRBV28 and TRBJ2-7): DVKVTQSSRYLVKRTGEKVFLECVQDMDHENMFWYRQDPGLGLRLIYFSYDVKMKEKGDIPEGYSVSREKKERFSLILESASTNQTSMYLCASRTTSGLFYEQYFGPGTRLTVT.

The chain uses TRBV7-8 and TRBJ2-3, with 8 positions matching TRBD2. The ends lost 1 base at V and 1 base at J; junction bases unmatched: 4. CDR3 length: 16 amino acids. In germline, CDR1 is SGHVS, CDR2 FQNEAQ. The chain's CDR3 is CASSLVAGSGTDTQYF. In DNA, the CDR3 is TGTGCCAGCAGCTTAGTAGCGGGATCTGGCACAGATACGCAGTATTTT.

The chain combines TRBV6-5 with TRBJ1-2; 11 bases align to TRBD1. Germline V gene data show CDR1 as MNHEY and CDR2 as SVGAGI. Trimming took 5 bases from V and 4 from J; bases not matched to a gene: 6. This CDR3 is 15 amino acids long. The CDR3 spells CASSATGTGGYGYTF. The CDR3, as DNA: TGTGCCAGCAGTGCGACCGGGACAGGGGGCTATGGCTACACCTTC.

A single count supports this clone. The chain links TRBV12-5 to TRBJ1-5, with a weak D call TRBD1 (5 bases). Looked up from germline, CDR1 is LGHNT and CDR2 is FRNRAP. This CDR3 contains 15 residues. V gave up 7 bases and J gave up 0 bases, with 13 bases separating them. The CDR3 DNA sequence: TGTGCTAGTGCCTTGGGGCTTAATAGCAATCAGCCCCAGCATTTT. This encodes CASALGLNSNQPQHF.

The gene calls are TRBV7-9 and TRBJ2-7; TRBD2 might be the D (7 bases). V lost 5 bases and J lost 5, with 13 bases in between. From germline, CDR1 is SEHNR and CDR2 FQNEAQ (reference sequence). The CDR3 spans 13 residues. CDR3: CASSIPGGDEQYF. Here the CDR3 DNA reads TGTGCCAGCAGCATCCCGGGGGGCGACGAGCAGTACTTC.

The chain recombines TRBV6-6 with TRBJ1-4; perhaps TRBD1 as D (5 bases). V shed 8 bases and J shed 6 bases, with 10 bases lying between them. CDR1 is MNHNY, CDR2 SVGAGI, per germline (reference sequence). The CDR3 is 12 residues long. The CDR3 DNA follows: TGTGCCAGCGAAATAGGGGATGAAAAACTGTTTTTT. As protein: CASEIGDEKLFF.

J is TRBJ1-2 and V is TRBV28; D is possibly TRBD1 (5 bases). V lost 8 bases to trimming and J lost 3 bases, with 16 bases between them. There are 14 residues in the CDR3. Germline V gene lookup returns CDR1 MDHEN and CDR2 SYDVKM. CDR3 amino acids: CASSPGGAYYGYTF. The CDR3 DNA reads as TGTGCCAGCTCCCCAGGAGGGGCCTACTATGGCTACACCTTC.